This is a list of T cell receptor gamma chains from one sample in a study of Vδ1+ human thymocytes. TCRdb re-called clones from the multiplex PCR reads using CATT. The table includes about 22,000 gamma-chain clones, approximately 13% detected once. Material: Vdelta1+ gamma-delta thymocytes from the thymus. The receptors stem from a child in the first two years of life who had congenital heart surgery. Both conserved end residues are part of each CDR3. Clone size appears in some rows only: once, few, many, or a class for an expanded clone.

clone_size j_call v_call cdr3_nt cdr3_aa
NA TRGJ1/TRGJ2 TRGV4 TGTGCCACCTGGGATGGGCCTCAGAAACTCTTT CATWDGPQKLF
NA TRGJ1/TRGJ2 TRGV4 TGTGCCACCTGGGATGGGCTGGGTTATAAGAAACTCTTT CATWDGLGYKKLF
NA TRGJ1/TRGJ2 TRGV8 TGTGCCACCTGGGATAGTGCATATAAGAAACTCTTT CATWDSAYKKLF
NA TRGJ1/TRGJ2 TRGV9 TGTGCCTTGTGGGAGGAAAACGTGAATTATTATAAGAAACTCTTT CALWEENVNYYKKLF
NA TRGJ1/TRGJ2 TRGV3 TGTGCCACCTGGGACAGGAAGCGGTTGAAACTCTTT CATWDRKRLKLF
NA TRGJ1/TRGJ2 TRGV9 TGTGCCTTGTGGTTAAAAGAAGAAAAGAAACTCTTT CALWLKEEKKLF
NA TRGJP2 TRGV4 TGTGCCACCTGGGATGGGCCGGGTAGTGATTGGATCAAGACGTTT CATWDGPGSDWIKTF
few TRGJ1/TRGJ2 TRGV4 TGTGCCACCTGGGATGGGCAGGATTATAAGAAACTCTTT CATWDGQDYKKLF
NA TRGJP2 TRGV8 TGTGCCACCTGGGATAAAAAGAGTAGTGATTGGATCAAGACGTTT CATWDKKSSDWIKTF
NA TRGJP1 TRGV9 TGTGCCTTGTGGGAGTCGGTTGATACCACTGGTTGGTTCAAGATATTT CALWESVDTTGWFKIF